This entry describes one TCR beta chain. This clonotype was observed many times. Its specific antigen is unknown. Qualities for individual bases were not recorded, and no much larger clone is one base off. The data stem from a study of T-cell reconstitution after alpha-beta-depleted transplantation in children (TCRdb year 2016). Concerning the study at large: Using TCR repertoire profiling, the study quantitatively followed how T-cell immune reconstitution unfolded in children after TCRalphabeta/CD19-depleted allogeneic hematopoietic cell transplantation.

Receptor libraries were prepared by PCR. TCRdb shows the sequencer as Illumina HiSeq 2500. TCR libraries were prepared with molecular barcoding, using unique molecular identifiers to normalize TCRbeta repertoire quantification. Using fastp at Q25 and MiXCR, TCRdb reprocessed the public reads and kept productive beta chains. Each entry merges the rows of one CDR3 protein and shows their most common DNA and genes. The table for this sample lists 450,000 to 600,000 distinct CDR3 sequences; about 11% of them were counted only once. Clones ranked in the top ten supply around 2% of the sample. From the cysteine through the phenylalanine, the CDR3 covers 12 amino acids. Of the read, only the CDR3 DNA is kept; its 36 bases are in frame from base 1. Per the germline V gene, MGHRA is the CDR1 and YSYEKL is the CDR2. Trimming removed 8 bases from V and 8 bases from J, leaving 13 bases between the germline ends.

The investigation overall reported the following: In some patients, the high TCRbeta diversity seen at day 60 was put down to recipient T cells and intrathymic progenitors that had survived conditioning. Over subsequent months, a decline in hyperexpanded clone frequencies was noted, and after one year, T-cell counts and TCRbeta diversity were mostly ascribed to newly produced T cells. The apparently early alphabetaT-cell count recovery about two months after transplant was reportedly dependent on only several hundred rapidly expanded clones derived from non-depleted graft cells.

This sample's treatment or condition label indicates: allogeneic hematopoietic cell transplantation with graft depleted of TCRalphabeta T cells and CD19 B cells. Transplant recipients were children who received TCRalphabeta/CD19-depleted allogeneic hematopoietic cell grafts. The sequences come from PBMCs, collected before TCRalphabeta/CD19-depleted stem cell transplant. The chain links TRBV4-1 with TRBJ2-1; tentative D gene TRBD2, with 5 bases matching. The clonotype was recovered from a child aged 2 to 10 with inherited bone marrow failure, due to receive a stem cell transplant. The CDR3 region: CASGLLGDEQFF. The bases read TGCGCCAGCGGGCTACTGGGAGATGAGCAGTTCTTC.